This T cell receptor (beta chain) was identified in a study of identical twins. Study results and limitations: Not following the same donors, the study drew its conclusions from cross-sectional statistical analysis. Cord blood beta clonotypes present at high abundance carried fewer insertions; no such pattern appeared in memory repertoires.

MiXCR, applied by TCRdb to the 5' RACE reads, yields one record per CDR3 protein. The table includes around 550,000 distinct CDR3 sequences, approximately 14% detected once. Germline CDR1 and CDR2: LGHNA and YNFKEQ. The CDR3 length is 16 residues. The ends were cut back, 0 bases at V and 6 bases at J, with 17 bases in the middle. Remarks on this clonotype: Antigen unknown.

With no exceptions, donors were healthy Caucasians. These data are also associated with another study on yellow fever vaccine responses in identical twins.

The sequencing input was CD4+ T cells sorted from blood. This clonotype originated in a woman aged 18-29 years in good health. The V and J genes are TRBV4-2 and TRBJ1-2; no reliable D call. CDR3 bases: TGTGCCAGCAGCCAAGAAAGTAACAGCCCCCGGAATGGCTACACCTTC. This sequence encodes CASSQESNSPRNGYTF.